One and the same sample provided the 6 T cell receptor beta chains below, sequenced in a study of pediatric ulcerative colitis. The rectum was sampled with one to two pinch biopsies at colonoscopy. Using immunoSEQ multiplex PCR, the repertoire was profiled, and TCRdb retains in-frame clones only, with some absent. The sample lists approximately 37,000 clones, over 70% occurring once. Source material: gut tissue. These receptors were taken from a boy younger than 18 with severe ulcerative colitis.

The chain combines TRBV7-8 with TRBJ2-2, with D perhaps matching TRBD1 (6 bases). Deletions cut 2 bases from V and 1 base from J, with 14 bases between. The CDR3 spans 17 residues. Germline lookup yields CDR1 SGHVS and CDR2 FQNEAQ. CDR3 sequence: CASSLPGHGGNTGELFF. CDR3 DNA sequence: TGTGCCAGCAGCTTACCGGGACACGGAGGGAACACCGGGGAGCTGTTTTTT.

There are a few counts of this clone. The J gene is TRBJ1-2, the V gene TRBV2; D ambiguous. Germline V gives CDR1 SNHLY, CDR2 FYNNEI. The CDR3 runs to 13 residues. V was pared by 11 bases and J by 4 bases, with 17 bases between. CDR3: CASWRAGAYGYTF. The DNA for the CDR3 is TGTGCCTCCTGGCGCGCAGGTGCCTATGGCTACACCTTC.

The chain couples TRBV11-3 to TRBJ2-1; D is uncertain. The length of the CDR3 is 12 residues. The germline V gene has CDR1 SGHNT and CDR2 YENEEA. V lost 0 bases, J lost 7 bases, and 4 bases lay in between. The CDR3 loop is CASSLDRNEQFF. DNA of the CDR3: TGTGCCAGCAGCTTAGATAGGAATGAGCAGTTCTTC.

The gene calls are TRBV28 and TRBJ2-7; 8 bases are a match to TRBD1. This CDR3 has 15 amino acids. With V trimmed by 8 bases and J by 4 bases, 13 bases remained unmatched. Germline V gene data show CDR1 as MDHEN and CDR2 as SYDVKM. CDR3 sequence reads: CASSGAGGAVYEQYF. Written as DNA, the CDR3 is TGTGCCAGCTCCGGGGCAGGGGGCGCAGTATACGAGCAGTACTTC. Full variable domain (outside the CDR3, taken from reference TRBV28 and TRBJ2-7): DVKVTQSSRYLVKRTGEKVFLECVQDMDHENMFWYRQDPGLGLRLIYFSYDVKMKEKGDIPEGYSVSREKKERFSLILESASTNQTSMYLCASSGAGGAVYEQYFGPGTRLTVT.

This clone showed up just a few times. The V call is TRBV28, the J call TRBJ2-3, with D perhaps TRBD2 (6 bases). The CDR3 is made up of 18 amino acids. The V end lost 1 base, the J end lost 4 bases, and 21 bases lay between the germline ends. CDR1 and CDR2 from the germline V gene are MDHEN and SYDVKM. CDR3 DNA sequence: TGTGCCAGCAGTTTATTGCCGGCTAGCGACGGCCTCGCAGATACGCAGTATTTT. Its protein product is CASSLLPASDGLADTQYF.

The rearrangement links TRBV7-9 to TRBJ1-1, with 8 bases that match TRBD1. CDR1 and CDR2 from the germline V gene are SEHNR and FQNEAQ (reference sequence). The J segment lost 3 bases and the V segment lost 4 bases, leaving 4 bases of the junction unmatched. The CDR3 sequence is 14 residues long. In DNA, the CDR3 is TGTGCCAGCAGCTGGGACAGGTGGGACACTGAAGCTTTCTTT. Its protein product is CASSWDRWDTEAFF.